This TCR beta chain was obtained from a study of shared clonotypes between healthy human individuals. General study results and limits: Depth was large, yet rarefaction showed that sorted-subset sequencing was incomplete.

Clones were sequenced by immunoSEQ multiplex PCR, and TCRdb holds only the in-frame ones, with some missing. The table shows just over 2,000,000 clones, with around 95% occurring only once. The CDR3 has 14 residues. Germline V lookup: CDR1 MNHEY, CDR2 SVGAGI. V was shortened by 6 bases and J by 0 bases, with 11 bases between the two germline ends. Comments on this clone: The antigen is undetermined.

All of the donors resided in Nashville, Tennessee, and each was a Caucasian adult. The gene calls are TRBV6-5 and TRBJ2-5; D gene unclear. The receptor comes from a man younger than 35 in good health. Material: naive CD4+ T cells sorted from blood. Subset described: CD45RA+ positively selected. CDR3 residues: CASRPLRDQETQYF. The CDR3 DNA reads TGTGCCAGCAGACCCTTAAGGGACCAAGAGACCCAGTACTTC.